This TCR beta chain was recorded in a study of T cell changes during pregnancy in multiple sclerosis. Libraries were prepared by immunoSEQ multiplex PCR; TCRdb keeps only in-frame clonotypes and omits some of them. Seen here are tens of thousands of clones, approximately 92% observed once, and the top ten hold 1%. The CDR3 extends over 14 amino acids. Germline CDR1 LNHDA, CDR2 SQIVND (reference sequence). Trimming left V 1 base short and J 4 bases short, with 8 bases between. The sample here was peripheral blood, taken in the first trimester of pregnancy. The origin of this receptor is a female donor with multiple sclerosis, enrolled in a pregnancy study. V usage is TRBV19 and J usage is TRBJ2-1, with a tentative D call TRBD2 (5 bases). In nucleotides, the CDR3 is TGTGCCAGTAGTATAGGCGGACTTTACAATGAGCAGTTCTTC. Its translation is CASSIGGLYNEQFF.